This T cell receptor (beta chain) was profiled in a study of Ad26.COV2.S vaccination and SARS-CoV-2 variants. Study-level background: Recipients of Ad26.COV2.S got it intramuscularly, once or twice 56 days apart. Study-level points and caveats: Responses of spike-specific T cells (both CD8+ and CD4+) reportedly showed substantial breadth after vaccination. Similar non-spike TCR breadth was observed in recipients of vaccine and of placebo.

This CDR3 region has 15 residues. Trimming took off 4 bases at V and 2 bases at J, with 14 bases between the two ends. Germline values: CDR1 LGHDT, CDR2 YNNKEL (reference sequence). Treatment described: some 19 received Ad26.COV2.S at low or high dose, single or two shots; about 5 received placebo; per-sample allocation not given. After the first vaccine or placebo injection, samples were drawn on day 63. Repertoires were generated with immunoSEQ multiplex PCR, while TCRdb's copy carries only in-frame clones and drops some. The sample contains 410,000 or so clones, around 93% of which appear only once. Comment on this clone: Its antigen is unidentified.

The gene calls are TRBV3-1 (or the pseudogene TRBV3-2) and TRBJ2-5; D is unclear. The sample was peripheral blood, taken in a trial of Ad26.COV2.S vaccine versus placebo. The receptor was isolated from a person aged 18-65 years who received the Ad26.COV2.S COVID-19 vaccine or a placebo. The CDR3 DNA reads as TGTGCCAGCAGCCTGAAGGGCCTGGGGCAAGAGACCCAGTACTTC. Translation: CASSLKGLGQETQYF.